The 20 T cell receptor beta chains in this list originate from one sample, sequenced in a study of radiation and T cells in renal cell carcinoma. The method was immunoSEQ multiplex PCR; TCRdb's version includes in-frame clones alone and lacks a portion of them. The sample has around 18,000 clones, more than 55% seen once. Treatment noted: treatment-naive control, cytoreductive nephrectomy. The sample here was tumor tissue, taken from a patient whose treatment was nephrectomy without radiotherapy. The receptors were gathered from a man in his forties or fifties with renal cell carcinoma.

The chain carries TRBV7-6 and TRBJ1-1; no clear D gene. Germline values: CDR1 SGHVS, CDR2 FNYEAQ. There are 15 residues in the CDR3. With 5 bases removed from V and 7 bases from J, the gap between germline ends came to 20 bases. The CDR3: CASSPTSQRTSEAFF. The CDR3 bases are TGTGCCAGCAGCCCGACTTCCCAGAGAACAAGTGAAGCTTTCTTT.

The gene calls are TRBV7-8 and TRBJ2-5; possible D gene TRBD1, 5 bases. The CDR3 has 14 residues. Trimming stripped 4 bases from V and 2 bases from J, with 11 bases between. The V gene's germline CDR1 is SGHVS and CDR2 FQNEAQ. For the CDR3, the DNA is TGTGCCAGCAGCTCTACAGGAACTCAAGAGACCCAGTACTTC. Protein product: CASSSTGTQETQYF. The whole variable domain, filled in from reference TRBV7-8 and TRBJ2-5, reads GAGVSQSPRYKVAKRGQDVALRCDPISGHVSLFWYQQALGQGPEFLTYFQNEAQLDKSGLPSDRFFAERPEGSVSTLKIQRTQQEDSAVYLCASSSTGTQETQYFGPGTRLLVL.

CDR3 DNA: TGCGCCAGCAGCCAAGGGGGCGGGCCGAGTACAAGCTCTGGGGCCAACGTCCTGACTTTC. Its translation: CASSQGGGPSTSSGANVLTF. J is TRBJ2-6 and V is TRBV4-1; TRBD1 or TRBD2 may be the D gene (5 bases each). Germline V lookup: CDR1 MGHRA, CDR2 YSYEKL. V lost 1 base to trimming and J lost 0 bases, with 19 bases between them. The CDR3 runs 20 residues.

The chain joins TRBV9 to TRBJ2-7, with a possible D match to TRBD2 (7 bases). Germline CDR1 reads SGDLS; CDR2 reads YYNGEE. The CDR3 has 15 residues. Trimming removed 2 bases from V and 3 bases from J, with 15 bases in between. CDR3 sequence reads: CASSVGPGGDYEQYF. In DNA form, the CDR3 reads TGTGCCAGCAGCGTTGGCCCGGGGGGCGACTACGAGCAGTACTTC.

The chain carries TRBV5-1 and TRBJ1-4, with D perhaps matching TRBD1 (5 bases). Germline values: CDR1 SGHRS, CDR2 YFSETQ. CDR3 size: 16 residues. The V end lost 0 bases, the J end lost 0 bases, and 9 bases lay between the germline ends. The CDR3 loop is CASSLGSGATNEKLFF. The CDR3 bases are TGCGCCAGCAGCTTGGGTTCGGGGGCAACTAATGAAAAACTGTTTTTT.

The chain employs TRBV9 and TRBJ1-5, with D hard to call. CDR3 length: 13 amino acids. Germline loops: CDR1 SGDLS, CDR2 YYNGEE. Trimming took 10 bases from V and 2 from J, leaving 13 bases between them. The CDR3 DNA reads TGTGCCCCTAGGAGTCATGGCAATCAGCCCCAGCATTTT. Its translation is CAPRSHGNQPQHF.

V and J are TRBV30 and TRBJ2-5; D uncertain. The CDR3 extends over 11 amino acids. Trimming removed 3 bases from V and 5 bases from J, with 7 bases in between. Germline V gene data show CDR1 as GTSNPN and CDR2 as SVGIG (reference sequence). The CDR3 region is CAWRTVETQYF. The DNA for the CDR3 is TGTGCCTGGAGGACGGTGGAGACCCAGTACTTC.

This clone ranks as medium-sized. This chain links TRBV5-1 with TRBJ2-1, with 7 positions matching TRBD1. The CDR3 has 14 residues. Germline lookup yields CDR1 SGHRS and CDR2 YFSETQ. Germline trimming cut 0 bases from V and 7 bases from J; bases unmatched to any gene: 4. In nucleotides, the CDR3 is TGCGCCAGCAGCTTGGGAAGGGGGCTTAATGAGCAGTTCTTC. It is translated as CASSLGRGLNEQFF. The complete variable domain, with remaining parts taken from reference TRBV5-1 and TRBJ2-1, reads KAGVTQTPRYLIKTRGQQVTLSCSPISGHRSVSWYQQTPGQGLQFLFEYFSETQRNKGNFPGRFSGRQFSNSRSEMNVSTLELGDSALYLCASSLGRGLNEQFFGPGTRLTVL.

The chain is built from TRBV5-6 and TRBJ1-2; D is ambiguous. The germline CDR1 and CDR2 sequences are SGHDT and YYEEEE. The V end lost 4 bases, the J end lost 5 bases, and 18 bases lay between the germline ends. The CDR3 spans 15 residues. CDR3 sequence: CASSNGVRPRYGYTF. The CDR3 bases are TGTGCCAGCAGCAATGGAGTCCGGCCTCGATATGGCTACACCTTC.

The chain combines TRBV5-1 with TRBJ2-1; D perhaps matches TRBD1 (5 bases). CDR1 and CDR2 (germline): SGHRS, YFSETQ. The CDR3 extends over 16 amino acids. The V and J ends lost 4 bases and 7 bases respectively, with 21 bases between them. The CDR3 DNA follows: TGCGCCAGCAGCACAGGACCCCGTAATATACAAAATGAGCAGTTCTTC. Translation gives CASSTGPRNIQNEQFF.

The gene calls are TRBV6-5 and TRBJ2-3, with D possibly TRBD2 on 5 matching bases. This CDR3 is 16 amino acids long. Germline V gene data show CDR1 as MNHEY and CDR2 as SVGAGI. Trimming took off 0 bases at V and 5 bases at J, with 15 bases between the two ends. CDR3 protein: CASSYSGPWGEDTQYF. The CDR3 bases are TGTGCCAGCAGTTACTCGGGCCCATGGGGAGAAGATACGCAGTATTTT.

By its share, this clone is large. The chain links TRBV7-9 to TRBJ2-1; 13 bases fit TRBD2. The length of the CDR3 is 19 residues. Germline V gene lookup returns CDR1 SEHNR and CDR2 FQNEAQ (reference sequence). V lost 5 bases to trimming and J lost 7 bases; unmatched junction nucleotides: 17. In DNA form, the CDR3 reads TGTGCCAGCAGCCATACCAGACTAGCGGGGGGACGATTTAGGAATGAGCAGTTCTTC. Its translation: CASSHTRLAGGRFRNEQFF.

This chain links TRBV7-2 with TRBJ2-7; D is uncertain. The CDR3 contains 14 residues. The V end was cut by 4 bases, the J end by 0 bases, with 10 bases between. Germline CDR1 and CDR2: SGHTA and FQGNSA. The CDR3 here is CASSSDQSSYEQYF. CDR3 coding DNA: TGTGCCAGCAGCTCTGATCAGAGCTCCTACGAGCAGTACTTC. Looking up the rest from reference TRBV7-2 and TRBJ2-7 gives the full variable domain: GAGVSQSPSNKVTEKGKDVELRCDPISGHTALYWYRQSLGQGLEFLIYFQGNSAPDKSGLPSDRFSAERTGGSVSTLTIQRTQQEDSAVYLCASSSDQSSYEQYFGPGTRLTVT.

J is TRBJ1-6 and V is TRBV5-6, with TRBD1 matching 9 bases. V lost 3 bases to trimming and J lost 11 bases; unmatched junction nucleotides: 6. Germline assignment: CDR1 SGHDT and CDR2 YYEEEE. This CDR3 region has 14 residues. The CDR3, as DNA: TGTGCCAGCAGCTACCGGGACAGGGTTCCACCCCTCCACTTT. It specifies CASSYRDRVPPLHF.

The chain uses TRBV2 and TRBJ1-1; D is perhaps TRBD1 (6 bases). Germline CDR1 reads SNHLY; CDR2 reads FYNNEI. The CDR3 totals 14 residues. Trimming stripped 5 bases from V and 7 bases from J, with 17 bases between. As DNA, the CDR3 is TGTGCCAGCAGTTGGAGCGGGGGCCGGGATGAAGCTTTCTTT. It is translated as CASSWSGGRDEAFF.

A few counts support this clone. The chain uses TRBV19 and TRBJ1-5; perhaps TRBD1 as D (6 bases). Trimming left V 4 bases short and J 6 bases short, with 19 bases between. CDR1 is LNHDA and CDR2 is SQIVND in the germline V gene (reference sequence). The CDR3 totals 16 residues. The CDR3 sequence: CASSNPDRIRSQPQHF. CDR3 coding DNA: TGTGCCAGTAGTAACCCAGACAGGATTCGGAGTCAGCCCCAGCATTTT. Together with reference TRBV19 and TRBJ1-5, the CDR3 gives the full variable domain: DGGITQSPKYLFRKEGQNVTLSCEQNLNHDAMYWYRQDPGQGLRLIYYSQIVNDFQKGDIAEGYSVSREKKESFPLTVTSAQKNPTAFYLCASSNPDRIRSQPQHFGDGTRLSIL.

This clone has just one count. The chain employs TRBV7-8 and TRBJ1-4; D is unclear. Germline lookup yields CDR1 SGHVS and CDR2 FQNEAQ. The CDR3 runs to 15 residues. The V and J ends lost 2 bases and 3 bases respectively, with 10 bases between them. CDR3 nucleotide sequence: TGTGCCAGCAGCTTAAACCCTAAATCTAATGAAAAACTGTTTTTT. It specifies CASSLNPKSNEKLFF.

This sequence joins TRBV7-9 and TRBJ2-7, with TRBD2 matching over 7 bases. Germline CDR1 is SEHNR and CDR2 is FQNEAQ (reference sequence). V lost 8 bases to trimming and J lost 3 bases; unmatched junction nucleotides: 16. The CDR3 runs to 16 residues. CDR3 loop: CASLPVGGVTYYEQYF. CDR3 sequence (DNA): TGTGCCAGCCTCCCGGTGGGGGGGGTCACTTACTACGAGCAGTACTTC.

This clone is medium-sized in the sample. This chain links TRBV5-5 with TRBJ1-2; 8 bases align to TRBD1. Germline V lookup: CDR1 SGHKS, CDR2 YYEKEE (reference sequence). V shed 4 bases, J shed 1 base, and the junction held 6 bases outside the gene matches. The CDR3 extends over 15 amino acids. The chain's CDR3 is CASSPWTGNNYGYTF. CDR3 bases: TGTGCCAGCAGCCCCTGGACAGGGAATAACTATGGCTACACCTTC.

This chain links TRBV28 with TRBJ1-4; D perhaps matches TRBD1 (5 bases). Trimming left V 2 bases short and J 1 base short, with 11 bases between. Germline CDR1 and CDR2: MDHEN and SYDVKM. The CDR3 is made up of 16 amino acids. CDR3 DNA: TGTGCCAGCAGTTTAAAGCGGGGCGTAACTAATGAAAAACTGTTTTTT. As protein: CASSLKRGVTNEKLFF.